The TCR beta chain described here comes from a study of shared clonotypes between healthy human individuals. On the study more broadly: Each donor's CD8 memory used one plate, CD8 naive two, each CD4 subset three. Regarding the study as a whole: Generation of non-shared clonotypes was less probable than generation of clonotypes shared by all four donors.

The junction had 3 bases not matched to a gene; V was cut back by 4 bases and J by 3 bases. Germline lookup yields CDR1 ENHRY and CDR2 SYGVKD. This CDR3 comprises 13 residues. Across several immunoSEQ plates, the genomic DNA of each subset was split evenly. Measured with immunoSEQ multiplex PCR; TCRdb has only the in-frame clones, and not every one. Among some 2 million clones listed, about 95% were seen once. CD45RO-negative cells were positively selected for CCR7, leaving out terminally differentiated effector memory CD45RA+ cells. To note about this clone: Its antigen is as yet unknown. The sample carries other DNA sequences with the same CDR3.

The V call is TRBV10-3, the J call TRBJ2-7, with 7 bases lining up with TRBD1. Sequencing input: naive CD8+ T cells sorted from blood. This clonotype originated in a man younger than 30 in good health. The CDR3 is CAISAGTVYEQYF. CDR3 in DNA: TGTGCCATCAGTGCTGGGACAGTCTACGAGCAGTACTTC.